The 13 T cell receptor beta chains in this list originate from one sample, sequenced in a study of shared clonotypes between healthy human individuals. TCRdb keeps only in-frame clones here, not all; method: immunoSEQ multiplex PCR. This table holds fewer than 700,000 clones, roughly 79% found once. The sequenced material came from PBMCs. These receptors all stem from a woman aged 40 to 55 in good health. Some clones in this sample may be carry-over from other donors' samples.

This chain connects TRBV18 to TRBJ1-3; D is undetermined. Trimming took off 3 bases at V and 3 bases at J, with 12 bases between the two ends. CDR1 is KGHSH and CDR2 is LQKENI in the germline V gene. The CDR3 is 15 residues long. This CDR3 is CASSPTRVNGNTIYF. Written as DNA, the CDR3 is TGTGCCAGCTCACCGACGAGGGTTAATGGAAACACCATATATTTT.

The chain combines TRBV10-3 with TRBJ1-4; a possible D gene is TRBD1 (6 bases). The CDR3 sequence is 18 residues long. Looked up from germline, CDR1 is ENHRY and CDR2 is SYGVKD. V was trimmed by 3 bases and J by 0 bases, leaving 17 bases between them. Written as DNA, the CDR3 is TGTGCCATCAGTGAAGTGGGGGCCATGTATGCAACTAATGAAAAACTGTTTTTT. This gives the protein CAISEVGAMYATNEKLFF.

The chain has TRBV6-1 and TRBJ1-5; 7 nucleotides line up with TRBD1. This CDR3 has 15 residues. The germline V gene has CDR1 MNHNS and CDR2 SASEGT. V lost 6 bases, J lost 0 bases, and 5 bases stayed unmatched. The CDR3 region is CASSWDRVSNQPQHF. The CDR3 DNA sequence: TGTGCCAGCAGCTGGGACAGAGTTAGCAATCAGCCCCAGCATTTT.

This clone showed up many times. The chain is built from TRBV13 and TRBJ2-3, with 15 bases aligning to TRBD2. The CDR3 runs 17 residues. CDR1 and CDR2 from the germline V gene are PRHDT and FYEKMQ (reference sequence). J was trimmed by 3 bases and V by 5 bases; bases with no gene match: 6. The CDR3 reads CASSLGLAGGPTDTQYF. CDR3 nucleotide sequence: TGTGCCAGCAGCCTTGGACTAGCGGGAGGGCCGACAGATACGCAGTATTTT. Complete variable domain (other parts from reference TRBV13 and TRBJ2-3): AAGVIQSPRHLIKEKRETATLKCYPIPRHDTVYWYQQGPGQDPQFLISFYEKMQSDKGSIPDRFSAQQFSDYHSELNMSSLELGDSALYFCASSLGLAGGPTDTQYFGPGTRLTVL.

The J gene is TRBJ2-1, the V gene TRBV21-1; the D call of TRBD2 is as the table states it, not checked on the DNA. TRBV21-1 is labeled a pseudogene. The length of the CDR3 is 20 residues. Here the CDR3 DNA reads TGTGCCAGCTGTCCGGGGGTAGCGGGAGGGCCTTTGTCTACCTACAATGAGCAGTTCTTC. Encoded protein: CASCPGVAGGPLSTYNEQFF.

This clone was counted at least ten times. V and J are TRBV4-2 and TRBJ2-3; 13 nucleotides agree with TRBD2. The CDR3 is 16 residues long. Germline V gives CDR1 LGHNA, CDR2 YNFKEQ. After removal of 4 bases from V and 2 bases from J, the junction contained 3 bases not matched to a gene. The CDR3 coding sequence is TGTGCCAGCAGCCCTGGACTAGCGGGAGCCACAGATACGCAGTATTTT. This encodes CASSPGLAGATDTQYF.

This clone was observed a few times. V and J are TRBV6-1 and TRBJ2-7, with 8 bases fitting TRBD1. Trimming took 2 bases from V and 6 from J; bases not matched to a gene: 3. This CDR3 is built from 13 residues. CDR1 and CDR2 from the germline V gene are MNHNS and SASEGT. The CDR3 here is CASSEQGAREQYF. The CDR3 nucleotides read TGTGCCAGCAGTGAACAGGGGGCGCGCGAGCAGTACTTC.

The rearrangement uses TRBV4-2 and TRBJ2-7, with 7 positions matching TRBD1. V was clipped by 0 bases and J by 2 bases; unmatched bases: 4. The germline gives CDR1 LGHNA, CDR2 YNFKEQ. The CDR3 is made up of 15 amino acids. DNA of the CDR3: TGTGCCAGCAGCCAAGAACAGGGGATAGCCTACGAGCAGTACTTC. It translates to CASSQEQGIAYEQYF.

V usage is TRBV4-1 and J usage is TRBJ1-1, with D uncertain. Trimming left V 2 bases short and J 0 bases short, with 4 bases between. Per the germline V gene, CDR1 is MGHRA and CDR2 is YSYEKL. This CDR3 has 13 amino acids. The CDR3 spells CASSQMVNTEAFF. In DNA form, the CDR3 reads TGCGCCAGCAGCCAAATGGTGAACACTGAAGCTTTCTTT.

This clone was observed many times. This chain connects TRBV7-3 to TRBJ2-2; 8 positions agree with TRBD2. V was clipped by 1 base and J by 1 base; unmatched bases: 8. The CDR3 runs 18 residues. Germline V gene lookup returns CDR1 SGHTA and CDR2 FQGTGA. The DNA for the CDR3 is TGTGCCAGCAGCTTAAGAGGTCGGCTAGCGGGGAACACCGGGGAGCTGTTTTTT. Encoded protein: CASSLRGRLAGNTGELFF. The whole variable domain, remainder taken from reference TRBV7-3 and TRBJ2-2, is GAGVSQTPSNKVTEKGKYVELRCDPISGHTALYWYRQSLGQGPEFLIYFQGTGAADDSGLPNDRFFAVRPEGSVSTLKIQRTERGDSAVYLCASSLRGRLAGNTGELFFGEGSRLTVL.

The V call is TRBV30, the J call TRBJ2-6; 9 bases fit TRBD1. From germline, CDR1 is GTSNPN and CDR2 SVGIG (reference sequence). V dropped 3 bases and J dropped 4; count of bases not matched to a gene: 4. The CDR3 covers 15 residues. DNA for the CDR3: TGTGCCTGGAGGAACAGGGGGCTCGGGGCCAACGTCCTGACTTTC. This translates into CAWRNRGLGANVLTF.

In regard to this clone: This likely came from a read error, as a far larger clone is one base away. This sample includes further DNA sequences coding for the same CDR3. The chain couples TRBV6-5 to TRBJ1-2; 7 bases agree with TRBD1. CDR1 MNHEY and CDR2 SVGAGI come from the germline V gene. There are 14 residues in the CDR3. This CDR3 reads CASSTTGVNYGYTF. CDR3 sequence (DNA): TGTGCCAGCAGCACCACAGGGGTTAACTATGGCTACACCTTT.

This clone was seen only once. The rearrangement joins TRBV28 to TRBJ1-5; no clear D gene. The V gene's germline CDR1 is MDHEN and CDR2 SYDVKM. V lost 4 bases and J lost 7, with 14 bases in between. The CDR3 is made up of 14 amino acids. CDR3 protein: CASSSPAGNQPQHF. In DNA form, the CDR3 reads TGTGCCAGCAGTTCCCCCGCCGGAAACCAGCCCCAGCATTTT.